This T cell receptor (beta chain) was obtained from a study of patients and donors after allogeneic stem cell transplantation. The CDR3 totals 17 residues. Looked up from germline, CDR1 is SEHNR and CDR2 is FQNEAQ (reference sequence). The V gene end was trimmed by 2 bases and the J gene end by 8 bases; junction bases not matched to a gene: 13. This clonotype was picked up many times. TCRdb called the RT-PCR reads again in MiXCR, with one record for every CDR3 protein. The sample includes 87,000 or so distinct CDR3 sequences, approximately 5.2% seen only once; the top ten take about 3%. The chain carries TRBV7-9 and TRBJ1-2, with 11 bases identical to TRBD1. The receptor was derived from a human donor who was either an allogeneic HSCT recipient or a stem cell or donor lymphocyte infusion donor (not recorded which). It is not recorded whose cells these are; they may come from a transplant donor. Sequencing was done on a sample of blood, either unsorted or a sorted T cell fraction (not recorded which). The CDR3 sequence: CASSLTSLGQGANGYTF. Written as DNA, the CDR3 is TGTGCCAGCAGCTTAACCTCCCTTGGACAGGGGGCGAACGGCTACACCTTC.